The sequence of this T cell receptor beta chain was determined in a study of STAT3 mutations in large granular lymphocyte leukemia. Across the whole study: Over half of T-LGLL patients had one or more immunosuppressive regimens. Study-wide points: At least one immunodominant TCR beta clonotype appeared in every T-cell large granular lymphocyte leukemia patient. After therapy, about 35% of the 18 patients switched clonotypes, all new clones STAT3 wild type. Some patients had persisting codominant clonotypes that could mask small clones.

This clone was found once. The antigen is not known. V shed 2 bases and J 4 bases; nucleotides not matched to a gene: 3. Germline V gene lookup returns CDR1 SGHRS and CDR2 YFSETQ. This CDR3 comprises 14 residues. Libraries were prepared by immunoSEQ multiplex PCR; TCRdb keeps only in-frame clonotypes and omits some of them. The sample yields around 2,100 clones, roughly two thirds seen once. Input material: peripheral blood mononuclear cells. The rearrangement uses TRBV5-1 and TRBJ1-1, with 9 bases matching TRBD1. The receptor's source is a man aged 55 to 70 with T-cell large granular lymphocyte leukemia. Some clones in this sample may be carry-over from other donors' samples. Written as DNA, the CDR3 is TGCGCCAGCAGCTTTCAGACAGGGGGCACTGAAGCTTTCTTT. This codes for CASSFQTGGTEAFF.